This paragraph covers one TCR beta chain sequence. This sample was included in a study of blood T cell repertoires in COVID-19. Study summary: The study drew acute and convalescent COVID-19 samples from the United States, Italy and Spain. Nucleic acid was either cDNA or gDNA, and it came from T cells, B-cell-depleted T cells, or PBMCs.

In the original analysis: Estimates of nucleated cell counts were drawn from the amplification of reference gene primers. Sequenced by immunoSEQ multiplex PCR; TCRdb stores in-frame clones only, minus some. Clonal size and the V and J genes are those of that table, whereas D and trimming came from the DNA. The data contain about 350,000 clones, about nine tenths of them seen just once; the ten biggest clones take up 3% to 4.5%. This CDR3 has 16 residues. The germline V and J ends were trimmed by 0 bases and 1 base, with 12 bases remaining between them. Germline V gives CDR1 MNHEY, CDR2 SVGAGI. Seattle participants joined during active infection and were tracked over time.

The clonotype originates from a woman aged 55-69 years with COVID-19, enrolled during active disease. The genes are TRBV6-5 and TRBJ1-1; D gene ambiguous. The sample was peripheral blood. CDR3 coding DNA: TGTGCCAGCAGTTACTCGCCCCGGGGAAAGAACACTGAAGCTTTCTTT. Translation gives CASSYSPRGKNTEAFF.